These 11 T cell receptor beta chains share one sample of origin, sequenced in a study of blood T cell repertoires in COVID-19. TCRdb keeps only in-frame clones here, not all; method: immunoSEQ multiplex PCR. The sample consists of approximately 240,000 clones, around 90% of them appearing once. The sample taken for sequencing was PBMCs or T cells enriched from blood (not recorded which). The receptors were gathered from a woman under 30 who had recovered from COVID-19.

The chain joins TRBV28 to TRBJ2-1; D gene unclear. The length of the CDR3 is 14 residues. Germline values: CDR1 MDHEN, CDR2 SYDVKM. V was shortened by 6 bases and J by 10 bases, with 19 bases between the two germline ends. The DNA for the CDR3 is TGTGCCAGCAGCCCCCTGATTAGCTCGAGCGAGCAGTTCTTC. Amino acids: CASSPLISSSEQFF.

The rearrangement links TRBV7-9 to TRBJ1-6, with 12 bases aligning to TRBD1. Germline V CDR1 and CDR2: SEHNR, FQNEAQ (reference sequence). The V and J ends lost 0 bases and 13 bases, in that order; junction bases with no gene match: 4. This CDR3 is 15 amino acids long. For the CDR3, the DNA is TGTGCCAGCAGCTTAGCTTGGGACAGGGGGCAGCCCCTCCACTTT. It is translated as CASSLAWDRGQPLHF.

The J gene is TRBJ1-1, the V gene TRBV4-3; TRBD1 aligns across 10 bases. The CDR3 is 18 amino acids. From germline, CDR1 is LGHNA and CDR2 YSLEER. The J segment lost 5 bases and the V segment lost 3 bases, leaving 15 bases of the junction unmatched. For the CDR3, the DNA is TGCGCCAGCAGCCAGAGTGCCGGGACAGGGGATTTCTGGACTGAAGCTTTCTTT. Residues: CASSQSAGTGDFWTEAFF.

This chain links TRBV4-2 with TRBJ2-6; 8 bases align to TRBD1. Per germline, CDR1 LGHNA and CDR2 YNFKEQ. The CDR3 totals 20 residues. V lost 4 bases to trimming and J lost 0 bases; unmatched junction nucleotides: 14. CDR3 coding DNA: TGTGCCAGCAGCCGTAACGGACAGGGTCTTTGGAGCTCTGGGGCCAACGTCCTGACTTTC. It specifies CASSRNGQGLWSSGANVLTF.

The chain recombines TRBV7-9 with TRBJ2-2; TRBD1 matches at 7 bases. This CDR3 contains 16 residues. Germline CDR1 is SEHNR and CDR2 is FQNEAQ (reference sequence). Trimming at V came to 3 bases and at J to 2 bases, leaving 6 bases not matched to a gene. The CDR3 coding sequence is TGTGCCAGCAGCTTTTCCGGGACAGACAACACCGGGGAGCTGTTTTTT. Translated, it gives CASSFSGTDNTGELFF.

CDR3 sequence (DNA): TGTGCCAGCAGCCGCCGGACAGGGGGTTTGACAGATACGCAGTATTTT. Translation gives CASSRRTGGLTDTQYF. The rearrangement links TRBV7-9 to TRBJ2-3; 10 nucleotides match TRBD1. The CDR3 extends over 16 amino acids. CDR1 SEHNR and CDR2 FQNEAQ come from the germline V gene (reference sequence). Unmatched junction bases numbered 8, after V lost 5 bases and J lost 3 bases.

This sequence joins TRBV3-1 (or the pseudogene TRBV3-2) and TRBJ1-1, with D uncertain. The germline V gene has CDR1 LGHDT and CDR2 YNNKEL (reference sequence). This CDR3 is built from 15 residues. V lost 4 bases and J lost 1, with 13 bases in between. This CDR3 reads CASSPFSTRNTEAFF. CDR3 bases: TGTGCCAGCAGCCCCTTTTCGACACGGAACACTGAAGCTTTCTTT.

This rearrangement joins TRBV5-1 to TRBJ1-4; weak D call: TRBD1 (6 bases). With 0 bases removed from V and 11 bases from J, the gap between germline ends came to 14 bases. This CDR3 has 14 amino acids. The germline gives CDR1 SGHRS, CDR2 YFSETQ. CDR3 sequence reads: CASSLEGDVRKLFF. The CDR3 DNA is TGCGCCAGCAGCTTGGAGGGGGACGTGAGGAAACTGTTTTTT.

Concerning this clone itself: Germline is not matched at one junction end, which may reflect a read error. This chain uses TRBV19 with TRBJ1-1; no clear D. In germline, CDR1 is LNHDA, CDR2 SQIVND (reference sequence). The CDR3 loop spans 11 amino acids. The CDR3 region is CASSIADSQSF. CDR3 in DNA: TGTGCCAGTAGTATAGCAGACTCTCAGTCTTTT.

The chain is built from TRBV6-5 and TRBJ1-6; D remains ambiguous. Germline CDR1 and CDR2: MNHEY and SVGAGI. Trimming removed 7 bases from V and 8 bases from J, with 12 bases in between. The CDR3 has 13 amino acids. CDR3 coding DNA: TGTGCCAGCACTAGAAAAGTCGATTCACCCCTCCACTTT. It is translated as CASTRKVDSPLHF.

The rearrangement uses TRBV4-3 and TRBJ1-5; D is possibly TRBD1 (5 bases). Trimming took 4 bases from V and 3 from J, leaving 13 bases between them. This CDR3 spans 15 amino acids. Germline CDR1 is LGHNA and CDR2 is YSLEER. The CDR3 DNA follows: TGCGCCAGCAGCCGAGTTCAGGGTGACAATCAGCCCCAGCATTTT. Protein: CASSRVQGDNQPQHF.